A selection of T cell receptor beta chains follows, all from one sample in a study of blood T cell repertoires in COVID-19. The table came from immunoSEQ multiplex PCR; TCRdb's copy has only in-frame clones and leaves some out. Seen here are more than 300,000 clones, under 95% observed once, and the top ten hold less than 3.5%. The sequenced material came from peripheral blood. Receptors were obtained from a woman aged 18-29 years who had recovered from COVID-19. Each CDR3 is given with its conserved first and last residue. A D gene is named only where the DNA matches it firmly.

d_call j_call v_call cdr3_aa cdr3_nt
- TRBJ1-6 TRBV19 CASSSRGSSPLHF TGTGCCAGTAGTAGTAGAGGGAGTTCACCCCTCCACTTT
- TRBJ1-2 TRBV9 CASSEGGSANYGYTF TGTGCCAGCAGCGAAGGCGGTTCGGCTAACTATGGCTACACCTTC
TRBD2 TRBJ2-1 TRBV11-2 CASSPRGLGNEQFF TGTGCCAGCAGCCCCCGCGGACTAGGGAATGAGCAGTTCTTC
TRBD1 TRBJ1-1 TRBV18 CASSPSGGDTEAFF TGTGCCAGCTCACCATCAGGGGGAGACACTGAAGCTTTCTTT
- TRBJ1-4 TRBV18 CASSRGQYPNEKLFF TGTGCCAGCTCACGCGGACAGTATCCTAATGAAAAACTGTTTTTT
- TRBJ1-6 TRBV7-2 CASSSGWEGQSPLHF TGTGCCAGCAGCTCCGGTTGGGAGGGCCAGTCACCCCTCCACTTT
- TRBJ1-5 TRBV29-1 CTDHDKVNQPQHF TGCACCGACCACGACAAGGTAAATCAGCCCCAGCATTTT
TRBD1 TRBJ2-3 TRBV18 CASSPTWDRSTDTQYF TGTGCCAGCTCACCGACGTGGGACAGGAGCACAGATACGCAGTATTTT
TRBD2 TRBJ2-1 TRBV5-1 CASSVGTSGRSYNEQFF TGCGCCAGCAGCGTTGGGACTAGCGGGAGATCCTACAATGAGCAGTTCTTC
- TRBJ2-1 TRBV19 CASRRGIQDGNEQFF TGTGCCAGTAGAAGAGGGATCCAGGATGGCAATGAGCAGTTCTTC